The T cell receptor (beta chain) under discussion was sequenced for a study of CD4 T cells in relation to SARS-CoV-2 and coronaviruses. Study-wide points: No crossreactivity against non-spike viral proteins was tested here. Around two thirds of donors had memory CD4+ clonotypes crossrecognizing SARS-CoV-2 and common cold coronavirus spike.

Before the COVID-19 pandemic, during about 2011-2019, CD4+ T cells were taken from unexposed donors. Naive and memory CD4+ T cells came from enriched cryopreserved PBMCs. Naive and memory CD4+ T cell DNA was deep-sequenced without culture. TCRdb's copy holds only in-frame clones and misses some; the assay was immunoSEQ multiplex PCR. This sample carries about 65,000 clones, about 87% of them seen once, and the ten largest clones take about 1.6%. The germline CDR1 and CDR2 sequences are KGHSH and LQKENI. The CDR3 loop spans 15 amino acids. V was pared by 4 bases and J by 3 bases, with 16 bases between. On this clone itself: Its matching antigen is unknown.

This TCR derives from a human donor in good health. The rearrangement joins TRBV18 to TRBJ2-7, with a tentative D call TRBD1 (6 bases). The sample was memory CD4+ T cells from PBMCs. The CDR3 coding sequence is TGTGCCAGCTCACTTGCGGACAGCCCGGGCTACGAGCAGTACTTC. Its protein is CASSLADSPGYEQYF.